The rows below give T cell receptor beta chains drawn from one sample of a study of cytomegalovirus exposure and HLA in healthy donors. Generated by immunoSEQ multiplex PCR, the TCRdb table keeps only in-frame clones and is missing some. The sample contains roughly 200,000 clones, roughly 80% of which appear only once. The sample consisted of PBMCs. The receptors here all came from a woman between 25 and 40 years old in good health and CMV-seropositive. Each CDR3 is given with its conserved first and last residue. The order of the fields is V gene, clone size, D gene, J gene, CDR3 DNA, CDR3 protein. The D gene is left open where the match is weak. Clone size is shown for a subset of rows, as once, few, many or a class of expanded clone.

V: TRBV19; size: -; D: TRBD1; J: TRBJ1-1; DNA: TGTGCCAGTAGTACGGGACAGGGGGACCGGCGGTTGGCTGAAGCTTTCTTT; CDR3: CASSTGQGDRRLAEAFF
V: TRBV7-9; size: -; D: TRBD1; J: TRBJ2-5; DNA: TGTGCCAGCAGCTCCGGACAGGGGCTCTCAATAACTCTAGAGACCCAGTACTTC; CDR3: CASSSGQGLSITLETQYF
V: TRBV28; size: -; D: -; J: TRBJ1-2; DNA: TGTGCCAGCGGGACACGCCCGATCTATGGCTACACCTTC; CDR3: CASGTRPIYGYTF
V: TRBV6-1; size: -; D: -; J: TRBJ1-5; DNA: TGTGCCAGCAGTGAAACGGGACTACCCCAGCATTTT; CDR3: CASSETGLPQHF
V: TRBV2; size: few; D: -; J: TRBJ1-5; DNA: TGTGCCAGCATGTGGGGGCACAATCAGCCCCAGCATTTT; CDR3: CASMWGHNQPQHF
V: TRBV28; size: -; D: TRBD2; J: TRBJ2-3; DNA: TGTGCCAGCACCCTTAGCGGGAGGGCCATGGATACGCAGTATTTT; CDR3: CASTLSGRAMDTQYF
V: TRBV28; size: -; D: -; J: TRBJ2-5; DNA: TGTGCCAGCAGTTTAAACAGAAACTCTCAAGAGACCCAGTACTTC; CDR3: CASSLNRNSQETQYF
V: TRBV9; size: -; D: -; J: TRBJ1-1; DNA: TGTGCCAGCAGCGTAGGGGGGGTAGGGACTGAAGCTTTCTTT; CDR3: CASSVGGVGTEAFF
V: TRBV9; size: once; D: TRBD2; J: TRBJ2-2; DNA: TGTGCCAGCAGATTAGCGGGGGCCCAGGGGGAGCTGTTTTTT; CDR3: CASRLAGAQGELFF
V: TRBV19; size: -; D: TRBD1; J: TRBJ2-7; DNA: TGTGCCAGTAGTAGAGGGACAGGGGATTCCTACGAGCAGTACTTC; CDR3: CASSRGTGDSYEQYF
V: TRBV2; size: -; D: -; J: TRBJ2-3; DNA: TGTGCCAGCAGTGGGCAGGGGACAGATACGCAGTATTTT; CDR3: CASSGQGTDTQYF
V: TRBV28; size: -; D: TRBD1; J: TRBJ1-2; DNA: TGTGCCAGCAGACCCCGGGACAGGGGTTCTTATGGCTACACCTTC; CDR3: CASRPRDRGSYGYTF
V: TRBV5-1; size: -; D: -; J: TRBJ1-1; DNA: TGCGCCAGCAGCTTGGCATGGAACACTGAAGCTTTCTTT; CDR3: CASSLAWNTEAFF
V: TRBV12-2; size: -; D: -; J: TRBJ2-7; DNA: TGTGCAAGTCGCCCGCAGCCCCGGGACAGGGGGTCCTACGAGCAGTACTTC; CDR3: CASRPQPRDRGSYEQYF
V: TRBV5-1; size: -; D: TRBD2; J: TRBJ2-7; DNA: TGCGCCAGCAGGCCAAGTCGGGGGGACCTTAACTACGAGCAGTACTTC; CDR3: CASRPSRGDLNYEQYF
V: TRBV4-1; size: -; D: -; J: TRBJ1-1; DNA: TGCGCCAGCAGCTTTACGGGATCCCCAAAGGCTTTCTTT; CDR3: CASSFTGSPKAFF
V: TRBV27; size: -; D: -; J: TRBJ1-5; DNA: TGTGCCAGCAGTCCCCGTACCACGGGAGAAACTCAGCCCCAGCATTTT; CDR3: CASSPRTTGETQPQHF
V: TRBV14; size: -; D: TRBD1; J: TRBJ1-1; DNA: TGTGCCAGCAGCCGCAAACAGGGGGGAACTGAAGCTTTCTTT; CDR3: CASSRKQGGTEAFF
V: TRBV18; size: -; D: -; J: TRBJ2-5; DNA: TGTGCCAGCTCACCACGTGCAGGGGGGGAGACCCAGTACTTC; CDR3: CASSPRAGGETQYF
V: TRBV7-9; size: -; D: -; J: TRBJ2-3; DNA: TGTGCCAGCAGCTTCCCAAGGGGAACGACAGATACGCAGTATTTT; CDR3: CASSFPRGTTDTQYF
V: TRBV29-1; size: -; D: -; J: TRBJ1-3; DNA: TGCAGCGTTGACGTCGACGGACTCTCTGGAAACACCATATATTTT; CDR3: CSVDVDGLSGNTIYF
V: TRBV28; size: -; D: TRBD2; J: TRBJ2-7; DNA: TGTGCCAGCAGAGCTATGGGACTAGCGGGAGATCTCGAGCAGTACTTC; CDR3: CASRAMGLAGDLEQYF
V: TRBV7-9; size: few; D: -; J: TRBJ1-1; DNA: TGTGCCAGCAGCTTACAGGGGTTCATGAACACTGAAGCTTTCTTT; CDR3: CASSLQGFMNTEAFF
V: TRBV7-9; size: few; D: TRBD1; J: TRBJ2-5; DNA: TGTGCCAGCACTCTTGGGGGACAGGGTTGGGGAGAGACCCAGTACTTC; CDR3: CASTLGGQGWGETQYF
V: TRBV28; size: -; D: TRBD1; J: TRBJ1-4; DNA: TGTGCCAGCAGCAAGGGACAGGGCCGTGAAAAACTGTTTTTT; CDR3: CASSKGQGREKLFF
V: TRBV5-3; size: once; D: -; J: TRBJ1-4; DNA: TGTGCCAGAAGACCCTGCGGGCTTTCAATTAATGAAAAACTGTTTTTT; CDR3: CARRPCGLSINEKLFF
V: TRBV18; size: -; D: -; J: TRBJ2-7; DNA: TGTGCCAGCTCACCGGTTTACAGGGTCGAGCAGTACTTC; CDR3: CASSPVYRVEQYF
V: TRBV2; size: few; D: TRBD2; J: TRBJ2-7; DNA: TGTGCCAGCACCGAGGTACCTAGCGGTTGGGGCCTAGCGAACGAGCAGTACTTC; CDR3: CASTEVPSGWGLANEQYF
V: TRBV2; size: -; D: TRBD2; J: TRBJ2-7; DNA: TGTGCCAGCAGCGAGAATAGCGGGAGGTATAGCGAGCAGTACTTC; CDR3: CASSENSGRYSEQYF
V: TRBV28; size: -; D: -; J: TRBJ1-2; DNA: TGTGCCAGCAGTTTAGGTGGGGAACAGGGAAGCTATGGCTACACCTTC; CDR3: CASSLGGEQGSYGYTF
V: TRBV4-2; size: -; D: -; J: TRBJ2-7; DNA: TGTGCCAGCAGCCAAGATATAAGGGGGGGGACTTACGAGCAGTACTTC; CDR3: CASSQDIRGGTYEQYF
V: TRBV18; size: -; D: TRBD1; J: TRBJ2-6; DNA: TGTGCCAGCTCACCGTCGGGACAGGGGGTAATTGGGGCCAACGTCCTGACTTTC; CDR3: CASSPSGQGVIGANVLTF
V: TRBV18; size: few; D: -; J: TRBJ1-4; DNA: TGTGCCAGCTCACCACGACTACCAGTTCTTAATGAAAAACTGTTTTTT; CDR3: CASSPRLPVLNEKLFF
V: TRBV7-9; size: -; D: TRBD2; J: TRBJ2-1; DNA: TGTGCCAGCAGCCCCCCCGGGCGGGGGGGCAATGAGCAGTTCTTC; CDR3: CASSPPGRGGNEQFF
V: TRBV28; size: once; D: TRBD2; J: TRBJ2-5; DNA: TGTGCCAGCACCTCCCCCGGGAGCGGGGGAGAGACCCAGTACTTC; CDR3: CASTSPGSGGETQYF
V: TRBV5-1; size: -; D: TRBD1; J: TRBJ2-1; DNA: TGCGCCAGCAGCCTCCAGACAGGGGGTTATAAGTTCTTC; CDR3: CASSLQTGGYKFF
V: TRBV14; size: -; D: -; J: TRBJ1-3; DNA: TGTGCCAGCAGCCACATGCAGGGCCTGAGCTCTGGAAACACCATATATTTT; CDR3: CASSHMQGLSSGNTIYF
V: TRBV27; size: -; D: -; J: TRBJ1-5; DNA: TGTGCCAGCAGTTTTGTGGGGGGTGGTCAGCCCCAGCATTTT; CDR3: CASSFVGGGQPQHF
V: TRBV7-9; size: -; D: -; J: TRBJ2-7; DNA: TGTGCCAGCAGCTTAGGGCCTAGCCGAGGGTACTACGAGCAGTACTTC; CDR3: CASSLGPSRGYYEQYF
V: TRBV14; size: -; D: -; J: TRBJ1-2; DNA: TGTGCCAGCAGCCACGCTGGGGGCAACTATGGCTACACCTTC; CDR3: CASSHAGGNYGYTF
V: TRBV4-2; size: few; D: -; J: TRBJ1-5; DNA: TGTGCCAGCAGCCAAATTACAGGGAATCAGCCCCAGCATTTT; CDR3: CASSQITGNQPQHF
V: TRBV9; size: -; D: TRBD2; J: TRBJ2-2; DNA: TGTGCCAGCAGCCCCAGCGGGAGGTCGACCGGGGAGCTGTTTTTT; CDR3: CASSPSGRSTGELFF
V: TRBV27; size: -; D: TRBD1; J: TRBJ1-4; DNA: TGTGCCAGCAGTTTGGCCCCGGACAGGCCTCGAGGAAAACTGTTTTTT; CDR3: CASSLAPDRPRGKLFF
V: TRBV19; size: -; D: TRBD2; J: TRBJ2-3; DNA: TGTGCCAGTAGTATAGACCCCCGGGGGGGAGGAACATACACAGATACGCAGTATTTT; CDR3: CASSIDPRGGGTYTDTQYF
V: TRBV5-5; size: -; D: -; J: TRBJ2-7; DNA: TGTGCCAGCAGCCGGCCGGGGTATGACGAGCAGTACTTC; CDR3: CASSRPGYDEQYF
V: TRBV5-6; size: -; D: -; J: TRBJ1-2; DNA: TGTGCCAGCAGCCCTGGCGCCCCCGTCGGAGGAAACTATGGCTACACCTTC; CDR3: CASSPGAPVGGNYGYTF